The clone carrying this T cell receptor beta chain has only a few counts. TCRdb called the 5' RACE reads again in MiXCR, with one record for every CDR3 protein. This table holds more than 150,000 distinct CDR3 sequences, roughly 20% found once. The data derive from a study of T-cell memory formation after mild COVID-19. Across the whole study: TCR clusters were largely donor specific.

The sequence was collected from a young man who had mild COVID-19 (a few samples of this study predate the infection). Cell type and time point are not known. The sequenced sample consisted of PBMCs or a T cell subset sorted from them (not recorded which).

The CDR3 bases are TGTGCCAGCAGCCAAGATCCCGGACAGGTCCGACACAATGAGCAGTTCTTC. Translated, it gives CASSQDPGQVRHNEQFF. This chain connects TRBV14 to TRBJ2-1; 7 bases line up with TRBD1. V gave up 0 bases and J gave up 5 bases; unmatched junction bases: 10. This CDR3 has 17 amino acids. Germline values: CDR1 SGHDN, CDR2 FVKESK.